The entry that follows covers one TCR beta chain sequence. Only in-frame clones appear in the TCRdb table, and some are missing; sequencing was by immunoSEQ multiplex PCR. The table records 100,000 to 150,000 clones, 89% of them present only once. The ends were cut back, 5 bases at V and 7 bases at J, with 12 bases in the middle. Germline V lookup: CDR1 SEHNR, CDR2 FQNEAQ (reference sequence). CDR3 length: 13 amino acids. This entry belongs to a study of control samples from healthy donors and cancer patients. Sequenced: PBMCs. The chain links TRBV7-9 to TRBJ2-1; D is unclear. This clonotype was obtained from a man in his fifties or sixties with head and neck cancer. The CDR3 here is CASSTALINEQFF. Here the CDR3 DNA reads TGTGCCAGCAGCACCGCCCTAATTAATGAGCAGTTCTTC.